The entry below describes one T cell receptor (beta chain). This clone was seen just once. Its antigen specificity is not known. Base qualities are missing; no much larger clone stands one base away. The germline V end is reduced by 1 base and the J end by 3 bases; junction bases left unmatched: 3. Via the germline V gene, CDR1 is MDHEN and CDR2 SYDVKM. The CDR3 covers 15 residues, taking in both the cysteine and the phenylalanine. The sequence is cut down to CDR3 DNA, 45 bases in frame from base 1. TCRbeta CDR3 regions were amplified from genomic DNA by means of the immunoSEQ Assay, a bias-controlled multiplex PCR. The authors' analysis ran thus. The number of nucleated cells in each sample was estimated from the amplification of reference gene primers within the assay. Sequence reads were collapsed and filtered to measure the absolute abundance of every unique TCRbeta CDR3 rearrangement. For each sample, productive Simpson clonality was calculated as the square root of Simpson's diversity index over productive rearrangements. The source is immuneACCESS, and TCRdb retained only in-frame sequences with V and J called. Part of the clones is not carried over; for the studies checked, unresolved V genes explain less than half of this, and the remainder is unexplained. V and J calls and clone size are copied from that table; D and trimming were computed from the DNA. The sample has about 84,000 clones on record, 86% of them singletons. Clones ranked in the top ten supply roughly 1.2% of the sample.

These data come from a study of blood T cell repertoires in COVID-19 (TCRdb year 2020). Regarding the research as a whole: Samples from collaborators originated in the United States, Italy and Spain and spanned both the acute and convalescent phases of COVID-19. The material from the prospective study consisted of cDNA or gDNA derived from T cells, B-cell-depleted T cells, or PBMCs. The dataset comprised deeply sampled blood TCRbeta repertoires from subjects exposed to, actively infected with, or recovered from COVID-19. A freely available public database, intended as a resource for researchers studying the immune response to SARS-CoV-2, is where the repertoires were released. Samples were obtained from the ongoing ImmuneRACE study (first 160 participants) and from some 1,200 subjects provided by 6 global collaborators. Nearly every sample came with metadata listing a de-identified subject ID, COVID-19 status, age in years and sex. Where HLA class I and class II types were available, the types were taken from metadata supplied by the sample provider, not from assay-based typing. Broad study findings and their caveats: The quantity of clinical and demographic metadata differed by source and by participant and was supplied without curation.

The collaborating institutions used their own protocols to collect whole blood in K2EDTA tubes. For TCRbeta analysis, collaborators shipped samples as frozen whole blood, isolated PBMCs, or DNA extracted from either of those sample types. The sequenced material came from peripheral blood. The TCR sequence derives from an elderly man with active or convalescent COVID-19. The chain is encoded by TRBV28 joined to TRBJ2-7; 10 bases in the junction line up with TRBD2. The CDR3 region has the sequence CASSLYLAGVYEQYF. The sequenced DNA: TGTGCCAGCAGTTTATACCTAGCGGGAGTCTACGAGCAGTACTTC.